Listed below are T cell receptor beta chains from one sample, sequenced in a study of CXCR3-negative and CXCR3-positive naive CD8 T cells. No DNA is given; TCRdb re-called the 5' RACE reads and lists each CDR3 protein once. Across about 98,000 distinct CDR3 sequences, the top ten clones capture approximately 1.1% of the sample. The sample comprised naive CXCR3+ CD8+ T cells from blood. The origin of the receptors is a human donor in good health. Some clones in this sample may be carry-over from other donors' samples. Both conserved end residues are part of each CDR3.

j_gene | len | v_gene | CDR3aa
TRBJ2-7 | 12 | TRBV12-3/TRBV12-4 | CASSLAFYEQYF
TRBJ2-7 | 13 | TRBV7-9 | CASSTPSSYERYF
TRBJ1-5 | 14 | TRBV14 | CASSPGGSNQPQHF
TRBJ1-2 | 12 | TRBV12-3/TRBV12-4 | CASSPASYGYTF
TRBJ2-7 | 16 | TRBV4-1 | CASSQKGQGSTYEQYF
TRBJ2-1 | 15 | TRBV19 | CASSIDQESANEQFF
TRBJ2-7 | 16 | TRBV20-1 | CSARVGGTGEPNEQYF
TRBJ2-2 | 18 | TRBV5-1 | CASSLYRVVAEDTGELFF
TRBJ1-1 | 15 | TRBV14 | CASSRLDRLGTEAFF
TRBJ1-1 | 15 | TRBV6-5 | CASSYLPGLNTEAFF
TRBJ2-7 | 14 | TRBV27 | CASSFGGGTYEQYF
TRBJ1-1 | 15 | TRBV18 | CASSPERTAVTEAFF
TRBJ2-5 | 13 | TRBV28 | CASGDQYQETQYF